The 18 T cell receptor beta chains below all came from one sample that was sequenced in a study of blood T cell repertoires in COVID-19. TCRdb's table, derived via immunoSEQ multiplex PCR, lists solely in-frame clones and lacks some. The table has some 370,000 clones, more than 70% seen once. The sample taken for sequencing was peripheral blood. The receptors were gathered from a middle-aged man with acute or convalescent COVID-19.

The chain is built from TRBV18 and TRBJ1-2; D gene unclear. Germline V gene lookup returns CDR1 KGHSH and CDR2 LQKENI. The CDR3 totals 15 residues. V was clipped by 2 bases and J by 2 bases, with 12 bases between them. In nucleotides, the CDR3 is TGTGCCAGCTCACCAAATCCAGCGGTCAACTATGGCTACACCTTC. It encodes CASSPNPAVNYGYTF.

The J gene is TRBJ1-2, the V gene TRBV25-1, with D maybe TRBD1 (6 bases). CDR1 and CDR2 from the germline V gene are MGHDK and SYGVNS. Between the trimmed V and J ends, which lost 6 bases and 3 bases, there was a span of 11 bases. This CDR3 is built from 13 residues. The CDR3 sequence is CASSAGTYYGYTF. Here the CDR3 DNA reads TGTGCCAGCAGCGCCGGGACATACTATGGCTACACCTTC.

The DNA for the CDR3 is TGCGCCAGCAGCCAAGGGTGGGTAGCGGGGGCCTTAGCCAAAAACATTCAGTACTTC. This translates into CASSQGWVAGALAKNIQYF. V and J are TRBV4-1 and TRBJ2-4; 9 positions match TRBD2. The CDR3 spans 19 residues. CDR1 and CDR2 (germline): MGHRA, YSYEKL. The ends lost 1 base at V and 0 bases at J; junction bases unmatched: 10.

The rearrangement uses TRBV2 and TRBJ1-5, with D unresolved. This CDR3 contains 13 residues. V shed 2 bases and J shed 5 bases, with 7 bases lying between them. Germline CDR1 is SNHLY and CDR2 is FYNNEI. CDR3 DNA sequence: TGTGCCAGCAGTGAATCCTCTTATCAGCCCCAGCATTTT. The encoded protein is CASSESSYQPQHF. The full variable domain, its missing parts supplied by reference TRBV2 and TRBJ1-5, is EPEVTQTPSHQVTQMGQEVILRCVPISNHLYFYWYRQILGQKVEFLVSFYNNEISEKSEIFDDQFSVERPDGSNFTLKIRSTKLEDSAMYFCASSESSYQPQHFGDGTRLSIL.

In its sample, this clone was seen once. The chain links TRBV5-5 to TRBJ2-7, with 10 nucleotides matching TRBD1. Trimming removed 5 bases from V and 5 bases from J; junction bases left unmatched: 10. The CDR3 extends over 15 amino acids. CDR1 SGHKS and CDR2 YYEKEE come from the germline V gene (reference sequence). CDR3 region: CASRQTGTGVHEQYF. DNA for the CDR3: TGTGCCAGCAGACAAACCGGGACAGGGGTCCACGAGCAGTACTTC.

This clone has just a few counts. The V and J genes are TRBV7-3 and TRBJ1-3; TRBD1 is a possible D gene (6 bases). The length of the CDR3 is 16 residues. V shed 1 base and J shed 0 bases, with 10 bases lying between them. Germline values: CDR1 SGHTA, CDR2 FQGTGA. CDR3 sequence: CASSLRGRGSGNTIYF. DNA of the CDR3: TGTGCCAGCAGCTTAAGGGGCAGGGGCTCTGGAAACACCATATATTTT. Drawing the rest from reference TRBV7-3 and TRBJ1-3, the complete variable domain is GAGVSQTPSNKVTEKGKYVELRCDPISGHTALYWYRQSLGQGPEFLIYFQGTGAADDSGLPNDRFFAVRPEGSVSTLKIQRTERGDSAVYLCASSLRGRGSGNTIYFGEGSWLTVV.

This rearrangement joins TRBV30 to TRBJ2-2, with D possibly being TRBD1 (5 bases). CDR1 is GTSNPN and CDR2 is SVGIG in the germline V gene (reference sequence). The CDR3 consists of 13 residues. The germline V and J ends were trimmed by 2 bases and 8 bases, with 12 bases remaining between them. The CDR3 DNA is TGTGCCTGGAGTATGCAGGGCGTAGGGGAGCTGTTTTTT. It yields the protein CAWSMQGVGELFF.

CDR3 DNA: TGTGCCAGCAGCCAGGACAATCCCGGGGAGCTGTTTTTT. Translation: CASSQDNPGELFF. The gene calls are TRBV12-3 or TRBV12-4 and TRBJ2-2; possible D gene TRBD1, 5 bases. The CDR3 totals 13 residues. The germline V and J ends were trimmed by 6 bases and 6 bases, with 11 bases remaining between them.

The rearrangement joins TRBV30 to TRBJ2-5; D gene ambiguous. Per germline, CDR1 GTSNPN and CDR2 SVGIG (reference sequence). The germline V and J ends were trimmed by 0 bases and 5 bases, with 16 bases remaining between them. This CDR3 has 15 amino acids. The CDR3, as DNA: TGTGCCTGGAGTGTAGCCCCCAAGCAATGGGAGACCCAGTACTTC. Encoded protein: CAWSVAPKQWETQYF.

The genes are TRBV2 and TRBJ1-1, with 7 positions matching TRBD1. The CDR3 runs to 13 residues. CDR1 is SNHLY, CDR2 FYNNEI, per germline. J lost 5 bases, V lost 5 bases, and 5 bases had no gene match. The DNA for the CDR3 is TGTGCCAGCAGTCCACAGGGGCGGACTGAAGCTTTCTTT. Translating gives CASSPQGRTEAFF.

The genes are TRBV7-3 and TRBJ2-7; TRBD2 matches 12 bases. Germline trimming cut 5 bases from V and 3 bases from J; bases unmatched to any gene: 5. Germline CDR1 and CDR2: SGHTA and FQGTGA. The CDR3 has 15 amino acids. Here the CDR3 reads CASSLAGGPVYEQYF. Written as DNA, the CDR3 is TGTGCCAGCAGCCTAGCGGGAGGGCCCGTCTACGAGCAGTACTTC.

CDR3 nucleotides: TGTGCCAGCAGTTTGGCAGGGCACTATGGCTACACCTTC. Its protein is CASSLAGHYGYTF. J is TRBJ1-2 and V is TRBV28; possibly TRBD1 for D (5 bases). The CDR3 totals 13 residues. From germline, CDR1 is MDHEN and CDR2 SYDVKM. Trimming shortened V by 3 bases and J by 3 bases, and 8 bases separated the two germline ends.

The gene calls are TRBV3-1 (or the pseudogene TRBV3-2) and TRBJ2-1; the match to TRBD2 covers 9 bases. There are 16 residues in the CDR3. Germline CDR1 is LGHDT and CDR2 is YNNKEL (reference sequence). The V segment lost 3 bases and the J segment 3 bases; nucleotides outside the gene matches: 6. CDR3 region: CASSQASGNHYNEQFF. As DNA, the CDR3 is TGTGCCAGCAGCCAGGCTAGCGGGAACCACTACAATGAGCAGTTCTTC.

This clone was counted once. The V call is TRBV30, the J call TRBJ2-3, with TRBD2 matching over 8 bases. Germline V CDR1 and CDR2: GTSNPN, SVGIG (reference sequence). This CDR3 comprises 17 residues. V shed 4 bases, J shed 6 bases, and the junction held 18 bases outside the gene matches. This CDR3 reads CAWTEAGGHGYPDTQYF. The DNA for the CDR3 is TGTGCCTGGACGGAGGCGGGAGGTCACGGCTACCCCGATACGCAGTATTTT.

This clone showed up just a few times. The chain links TRBV6-5 to TRBJ1-2, with TRBD1 matching over 7 bases. CDR3 length: 15 amino acids. The germline V gene encodes CDR1 MNHEY and CDR2 SVGAGI. Germline trimming cut 0 bases from V and 6 bases from J; bases unmatched to any gene: 7. CDR3 DNA sequence: TGTGCCAGCAGTTACTCTCGTGGAGGGGGCAATGGCTACACCTTC. Amino acids: CASSYSRGGGNGYTF.

The rearrangement uses TRBV30 and TRBJ2-1, with 14 bases lining up with TRBD2. V trimming: 1 base; J trimming: 4 bases; junction bases outside the gene matches: 3. The CDR3 extends over 16 amino acids. Germline V CDR1 and CDR2: GTSNPN, SVGIG (reference sequence). This CDR3 reads CAWSAGLAGEYNEQFF. The CDR3 bases are TGTGCCTGGAGTGCGGGACTAGCGGGAGAGTACAATGAGCAGTTCTTC. The full variable domain, its missing parts supplied by reference TRBV30 and TRBJ2-1, is SQTIHQWPATLVQPVGSPLSLECTVEGTSNPNLYWYRQAAGRGLQLLFYSVGIGQISSEVPQNLSASRPQDRQFILSSKKLLLSDSGFYLCAWSAGLAGEYNEQFFGPGTRLTVL.

V gene TRBV6-2 or TRBV6-3 combines with J gene TRBJ2-7; TRBD1 matches 12 bases. V was pared by 2 bases and J by 4 bases, with 6 bases of the junction left unmatched. This CDR3 is 16 amino acids long. Germline loops: CDR1 MNHEY, CDR2 SVGEGT. CDR3 residues: CASSYPLGQGAYEQYF. CDR3 sequence (DNA): TGTGCCAGCAGTTACCCCCTGGGACAGGGGGCGTACGAGCAGTACTTC.

The V gene is TRBV7-3, the J gene TRBJ2-3; D perhaps matches TRBD2 (5 bases). Trimming removed 4 bases at V and 2 bases at J, with 10 bases between. The CDR3 covers 14 residues. The germline CDR1 and CDR2 sequences are SGHTA and FQGTGA. In DNA, the CDR3 is TGTGCCAGCAGCTCCCAGCGGTACACAGATACGCAGTATTTT. Amino acids: CASSSQRYTDTQYF.